These 29 T cell receptor beta chains came from one sample sequenced in a study of cytomegalovirus exposure and HLA in healthy donors. Assay: immunoSEQ multiplex PCR; the TCRdb copy retains only in-frame clones and omits some. The sample includes about 190,000 clones, around 81% of them seen just once. Sequencing used PBMCs. These receptors all stem from a woman younger than 35 in good health and CMV-seropositive.

The chain joins TRBV18 to TRBJ2-7, with D possibly TRBD1 on 6 matching bases. V was shortened by 5 bases and J by 1 base, with 12 bases between the two germline ends. Germline V gene lookup returns CDR1 KGHSH and CDR2 LQKENI. This CDR3 region has 14 residues. The CDR3 loop is CASSTSTGSYEQYF. For the CDR3, the DNA is TGTGCCAGCTCAACTTCAACAGGGTCCTACGAGCAGTACTTC.

CDR3 sequence (DNA): TGCGCCAGCAGTATCGGGTCCGGGGGACGTGGAGATACGCAGTATTTT. Translating gives CASSIGSGGRGDTQYF. The chain uses TRBV10-1 and TRBJ2-3; D possibly corresponds to TRBD2 (6 bases). The CDR3 runs to 16 residues. In germline, CDR1 is WNHNN, CDR2 SYGVQD (reference sequence). V was cut by 5 bases and J by 5 bases, with 20 bases left in between.

V is TRBV19 and J is TRBJ2-3; 8 bases align to TRBD1. Germline CDR1 and CDR2: LNHDA and SQIVND (reference sequence). This CDR3 is 14 amino acids long. V gave up 3 bases and J gave up 4 bases; unmatched junction bases: 3. The CDR3 loop reads CASSIGQGADTQYF. The CDR3, as DNA: TGTGCCAGTAGTATCGGACAGGGCGCAGATACGCAGTATTTT.

The J gene is TRBJ2-1, the V gene TRBV2; tentative D call: TRBD2 (5 bases). The CDR3 contains 12 residues. Per germline, CDR1 SNHLY and CDR2 FYNNEI. With 7 bases removed from V and 8 bases from J, the gap between germline ends came to 12 bases. CDR3 bases: TGTGCCAGCATGAGGGAATCGGATGAGCAGTTCTTC. It codes for CASMRESDEQFF.

J is TRBJ1-2 and V is TRBV18, with a possible D match to TRBD1 (5 bases). Germline CDR1 and CDR2: KGHSH and LQKENI. The length of the CDR3 is 15 residues. Trimming pared 3 bases from V and 0 bases from J, leaving 11 bases between. The CDR3 DNA sequence: TGTGCCAGCTCACCGGCAGGGCAAGCTAACTATGGCTACACCTTC. Protein sequence: CASSPAGQANYGYTF. The full variable domain, its missing parts supplied by reference TRBV18 and TRBJ1-2, is NAGVMQNPRHLVRRRGQEARLRCSPMKGHSHVYWYRQLPEEGLKFMVYLQKENIIDESGMPKERFSAEFPKEGPSILRIQQVVRGDSAAYFCASSPAGQANYGYTFGSGTRLTVV.

The chain recombines TRBV20-1 with TRBJ2-3; D gene uncertain. The germline V gene encodes CDR1 DFQATT and CDR2 SNEGSKA (reference sequence). The CDR3 is 11 residues long. The V end lost 5 bases, the J end lost 6 bases, and 9 bases lay between the germline ends. DNA for the CDR3: TGCAGTGCTCGCAGGTCGGATACGCAGTATTTT. Protein sequence: CSARRSDTQYF.

CDR3 in DNA: TGTGCCATCAGTGACCCGGGACAGGGTAGAGAGACCCAGTACTTC. Translating gives CAISDPGQGRETQYF. V gene TRBV10-3 combines with J gene TRBJ2-5; 9 bases fit TRBD1. V shed 3 bases, J shed 4 bases, and the junction held 6 bases outside the gene matches. The V gene's germline CDR1 is ENHRY and CDR2 SYGVKD. The CDR3 contains 15 residues.

The chain recombines TRBV6-6 with TRBJ1-6, with 8 nucleotides matching TRBD1. V was pared by 11 bases and J by 8 bases, with 11 bases of the junction left unmatched. Germline V gives CDR1 MNHNY, CDR2 SVGAGI (reference sequence). The CDR3 loop spans 14 amino acids. The CDR3 loop is CALSRDRKDSPLHF. DNA of the CDR3: TGTGCCCTGTCTAGGGACAGGAAGGATTCACCCCTCCACTTT.

The chain has TRBV5-5 and TRBJ1-1; D might be TRBD1 (6 bases). Germline V gives CDR1 SGHKS, CDR2 YYEKEE (reference sequence). Deletions cut 5 bases from V and 2 bases from J, with 16 bases between. This CDR3 comprises 15 residues. CDR3: CASRAPGTLNTEAFF. The CDR3 DNA sequence: TGTGCCAGCAGGGCCCCGGGGACATTAAACACTGAAGCTTTCTTT.

The chain couples TRBV14 to TRBJ2-1; tentatively, D is TRBD1 (6 bases). V shed 5 bases and J shed 4 bases, with 12 bases lying between them. Germline CDR1 reads SGHDN; CDR2 reads FVKESK. The CDR3 runs 14 residues. The CDR3 DNA is TGTGCCAGCAGCGCCGGGACAATTTACAATGAGCAGTTCTTC. It encodes CASSAGTIYNEQFF.

The chain combines TRBV19 with TRBJ2-7; 7 bases agree with TRBD1. The CDR3 has 15 residues. The V gene's germline CDR1 is LNHDA and CDR2 SQIVND (reference sequence). The ends lost 7 bases at V and 1 base at J; junction bases unmatched: 10. The chain's CDR3 is CASMGPGTASYEQYF. DNA for the CDR3: TGTGCCAGTATGGGGCCCGGGACAGCGTCCTACGAGCAGTACTTC.

This chain links TRBV7-8 with TRBJ2-2; a possible D gene is TRBD2 (5 bases). CDR3 size: 15 residues. The ends were cut back, 4 bases at V and 6 bases at J, with 15 bases in the middle. Germline assignment: CDR1 SGHVS and CDR2 FQNEAQ. The CDR3 DNA is TGTGCCAGCAGCTGGGAGAATAGTTGGTCCGGGGAGCTGTTTTTT. Its translation is CASSWENSWSGELFF.

The chain carries TRBV6-1 and TRBJ1-5, with 7 positions matching TRBD1. The CDR3 consists of 13 residues. Per the germline V gene, CDR1 is MNHNS and CDR2 is SASEGT. The V gene end was trimmed by 9 bases and the J gene end by 3 bases; junction bases not matched to a gene: 5. The CDR3 bases are TGTGCCAGTCGACAGGGTCCCAATCAGCCCCAGCATTTT. Protein product: CASRQGPNQPQHF.

J is TRBJ2-2 and V is TRBV10-2, with 9 positions matching TRBD1. Germline lookup yields CDR1 WSHSY and CDR2 SAAADI. V gave up 6 bases and J gave up 4 bases; unmatched junction bases: 9. The CDR3 is 16 amino acids. The CDR3 region has the DNA TGCGCCAGCAGCGACACGGGACAGGGAGGCACCGGGGAGCTGTTTTTT. As protein: CASSDTGQGGTGELFF.

The V gene is TRBV5-5, the J gene TRBJ2-1; the D is unclear. CDR1 SGHKS and CDR2 YYEKEE come from the germline V gene (reference sequence). The CDR3 is 15 residues long. Trimming removed 0 bases from V and 2 bases from J, with 9 bases in between. In nucleotides, the CDR3 is TGTGCCAGCAGCTTGGCAGGCTTTCCCTACAATGAGCAGTTCTTC. Its protein is CASSLAGFPYNEQFF.

CDR3 nucleotides: TGTGCCAGCAGTTACTCCGGGTTGGAGACCCAGTACTTC. This encodes CASSYSGLETQYF. The chain has TRBV6-6 and TRBJ2-5; no firm D call. The CDR3 is 13 residues long. V dropped 0 bases and J dropped 5 bases, with 7 bases sitting between them. Germline V gene lookup returns CDR1 MNHNY and CDR2 SVGAGI (reference sequence).

The rearrangement joins TRBV4-1 to TRBJ2-2; TRBD1 agrees at 8 bases. In germline, CDR1 is MGHRA, CDR2 YSYEKL. Trimming took 3 bases from V and 4 from J; bases not matched to a gene: 7. This CDR3 is 16 amino acids long. The CDR3 is CASSHETGEATGELFF. In nucleotides, the CDR3 is TGCGCCAGCAGCCATGAGACAGGGGAGGCCACCGGGGAGCTGTTTTTT.

This clone was detected a few times. This chain joins TRBV18 and TRBJ1-1; a possible D gene is TRBD1 (5 bases). V gave up 3 bases and J gave up 3 bases, with 8 bases separating them. This CDR3 spans 13 amino acids. Looked up from germline, CDR1 is KGHSH and CDR2 is LQKENI. CDR3 residues: CASSPSRDTEAFF. CDR3 DNA sequence: TGTGCCAGCTCACCGTCCAGGGACACTGAAGCTTTCTTT.

This sequence joins TRBV5-1 and TRBJ2-7; D is perhaps TRBD1 (6 bases). Deletions cut 4 bases from V and 5 bases from J, with 16 bases between. Germline V gives CDR1 SGHRS, CDR2 YFSETQ. CDR3 length equals 14 residues. CDR3 loop: CASSLHRAADEQYF. CDR3 DNA: TGCGCCAGCAGCCTCCACAGGGCGGCGGACGAGCAGTACTTC. The whole variable domain, remainder taken from reference TRBV5-1 and TRBJ2-7, is KAGVTQTPRYLIKTRGQQVTLSCSPISGHRSVSWYQQTPGQGLQFLFEYFSETQRNKGNFPGRFSGRQFSNSRSEMNVSTLELGDSALYLCASSLHRAADEQYFGPGTRLTVT.

V and J are TRBV11-3 and TRBJ2-1; 10 bases are shared with TRBD1. Germline V CDR1 and CDR2: SGHNT, YENEEA. Losses at the gene ends were 5 bases for V and 1 base for J; bases not matched to a gene: 5. CDR3 length: 16 amino acids. In DNA, the CDR3 is TGTGCCAGCAGCCAAGGACAGGGGGGGTCCTACAATGAGCAGTTCTTC. This sequence encodes CASSQGQGGSYNEQFF.

The CDR3 sequence: CASSRTVNEKLFF. CDR3 DNA sequence: TGTGCCAGCAGTCGCACGGTAAATGAAAAACTGTTTTTT. This chain uses TRBV6-1 with TRBJ1-4; D unclear. Germline values: CDR1 MNHNS, CDR2 SASEGT. This CDR3 region has 13 residues. V lost 5 bases, J lost 5 bases, and 9 bases lay in between.

V gene TRBV20-1 combines with J gene TRBJ2-1; D is uncertain. Between the trimmed V and J ends, which lost 6 bases and 9 bases, there was a span of 6 bases. Germline V gene sequence: CDR1 DFQATT, CDR2 SNEGSKA (reference sequence). The CDR3 contains 9 residues. The CDR3 is CSAGFEQFF. In DNA, the CDR3 is TGCAGTGCCGGGTTTGAGCAGTTCTTC.

The V and J genes are TRBV4-2 and TRBJ1-5, with TRBD1 as a possible D gene (6 bases). Between the trimmed V and J ends, which lost 4 bases and 1 base, there was a span of 14 bases. Germline V gene lookup returns CDR1 LGHNA and CDR2 YNFKEQ. The CDR3 loop spans 16 amino acids. CDR3 residues: CASSPQGTASNQPQHF. For the CDR3, the DNA is TGTGCCAGCAGCCCACAGGGAACTGCGAGCAATCAGCCCCAGCATTTT.

The rearrangement uses TRBV5-4 and TRBJ1-2; D unclear. CDR1 SGHNT and CDR2 YYREEE come from the germline V gene (reference sequence). The CDR3 loop spans 13 amino acids. V was trimmed by 0 bases and J by 6 bases, leaving 9 bases between them. CDR3 coding DNA: TGTGCCAGCAGCTTGGACAGAAGAAATGGCTACACCTTC. Its protein product is CASSLDRRNGYTF. Using reference TRBV5-4 and TRBJ1-2 for the parts outside the CDR3, the full variable domain is ETGVTQSPTHLIKTRGQQVTLRCSSQSGHNTVSWYQQALGQGPQFIFQYYREEENGRGNFPPRFSGLQFPNYSSELNVNALELDDSALYLCASSLDRRNGYTFGSGTRLTVV.

V usage is TRBV7-3 and J usage is TRBJ2-1; TRBD2 aligns across 10 bases. The CDR3 has 14 amino acids. Germline V gene data show CDR1 as SGHTA and CDR2 as FQGTGA. Germline trimming cut 6 bases from V and 8 bases from J; bases unmatched to any gene: 7. The CDR3 is CASRASGGIDEQFF. Here the CDR3 DNA reads TGTGCCAGCAGGGCTAGCGGGGGTATTGATGAGCAGTTCTTC. Supplemented by reference TRBV7-3 and TRBJ2-1, the full variable domain reads GAGVSQTPSNKVTEKGKYVELRCDPISGHTALYWYRQSLGQGPEFLIYFQGTGAADDSGLPNDRFFAVRPEGSVSTLKIQRTERGDSAVYLCASRASGGIDEQFFGPGTRLTVL.

CDR3 protein: CASSLSQGAWTQYF. In nucleotides, the CDR3 is TGTGCCAGCAGCTTATCGCAGGGGGCTTGGACCCAGTACTTC. The V gene is TRBV7-2, the J gene TRBJ2-5, with TRBD1 matching 8 bases. V shed 2 bases and J 7 bases; nucleotides not matched to a gene: 6. Per germline, CDR1 SGHTA and CDR2 FQGNSA. CDR3 length: 14 amino acids.

The chain recombines TRBV5-4 with TRBJ1-6; TRBD1 might be the D (5 bases). The ends were cut back, 0 bases at V and 8 bases at J, with 9 bases in the middle. Germline lookup yields CDR1 SGHNT and CDR2 YYREEE (reference sequence). The CDR3 extends over 14 amino acids. The CDR3 reads CASSLGGFDSPLHF. The CDR3 bases are TGTGCCAGCAGCTTGGGGGGCTTTGATTCACCCCTCCACTTT.

The chain combines TRBV7-9 with TRBJ2-1; tentative D call: TRBD2 (6 bases). There are 13 residues in the CDR3. Germline V gene lookup returns CDR1 SEHNR and CDR2 FQNEAQ (reference sequence). Trimming removed 7 bases from V and 7 bases from J, with 14 bases in between. CDR3 sequence: CASNPGGRNEQFF. The DNA of the CDR3 is TGTGCCAGCAACCCCGGGGGTAGGAATGAGCAGTTCTTC.

The chain uses TRBV5-4 and TRBJ2-7; 9 bases align to TRBD2. This CDR3 is built from 14 residues. Trimming took 4 bases from V and 2 from J; bases not matched to a gene: 4. Germline V gene lookup returns CDR1 SGHNT and CDR2 YYREEE (reference sequence). The CDR3 loop reads CASSKSGGPYEQYF. CDR3 nucleotides: TGTGCCAGCAGCAAAAGCGGGGGGCCCTACGAGCAGTACTTC.